Detailed here is one T cell receptor beta chain. What it binds is not known. Each donor's status was that of a healthy bone marrow donor. This sample was included in a study of cytomegalovirus exposure and HLA in healthy donors. CDR1 is SGHDN, CDR2 FVKESK, per germline. The length of the CDR3 is 16 residues. V gave up 1 base and J gave up 4 bases; unmatched junction bases: 7. Study-level findings and limits: Three chains linked to CMV were shown in vitro to be specific for CMV antigens.

Primers for the PCR totalled 60 Vbeta and 13 Jbeta. Per the study methods: The count from a later analysis was tens of millions of unique TCR beta chains, 9 million to 12 million of them shared. The protocol was immunoSEQ multiplex PCR, while the TCRdb copy is restricted to in-frame clones and leaves out a portion. Clone size and V and J calls were adopted from that table, with D and trimming inferred from the DNA. The repertoire holds almost 65,000 clones, with 77% as singletons. This sequence joins TRBV14 and TRBJ2-3, with 8 bases matching TRBD2. The sequenced material came from PBMCs. The source of this sequence is a male donor in good health and CMV-seropositive. The CDR3 spells CASSQGLSGGPDTQYF. The CDR3 DNA follows: TGTGCCAGCAGCCAAGGCCTGTCGGGGGGGCCAGATACGCAGTATTTT.